These 6 T cell receptor beta chains share one sample of origin, sequenced in a study of blood T cell repertoires in COVID-19. Sequencing was performed with immunoSEQ multiplex PCR; in TCRdb, only in-frame clones are kept and a portion is missing. The table lists approximately 200,000 clones, 83% of them singletons. The sequenced sample consisted of peripheral blood. The origin of the receptors is a woman in her forties or fifties with acute or convalescent COVID-19.

This chain joins TRBV24-1 and TRBJ1-2, with a possible D match to TRBD1 (5 bases). Germline lookup yields CDR1 KGHDR and CDR2 SFDVKD. This CDR3 has 15 amino acids. The V gene lost 2 bases and the J gene lost 2 bases, with 11 bases spanning the gap. CDR3 DNA: TGTGCCACCAGTGATTCTGAACACAGGAACTATGGCTACACCTTC. Its protein is CATSDSEHRNYGYTF.

Written as DNA, the CDR3 is TGCGCCAGCAGCTTAGGGACAGGGTCGTTTCAAGAGACCCAGTACTTC. It codes for CASSLGTGSFQETQYF. This rearrangement joins TRBV5-1 to TRBJ2-5; TRBD1 agrees at 9 bases. The J segment lost 2 bases and the V segment lost 2 bases, leaving 7 bases of the junction unmatched. The CDR3 is 16 residues long. Germline values: CDR1 SGHRS, CDR2 YFSETQ.

This clone was observed once. For the CDR3, the DNA is TGTGCCAGCAGTTACTCCAGGGATGCTTCACCCCTCCACTTT. This codes for CASSYSRDASPLHF. V gene TRBV6-6 combines with J gene TRBJ1-6; possibly TRBD1 for D (5 bases). The CDR3 is 14 residues long. Germline-derived CDR1 and CDR2 are MNHNY and SVGAGI (reference sequence). Trimming took 0 bases from V and 9 from J, leaving 9 bases between them.

As regards this clone: This sample includes further DNA sequences coding for the same CDR3. The chain has TRBV5-1 and TRBJ1-1, with D maybe TRBD1 (5 bases). The length of the CDR3 is 14 residues. V gave up 0 bases and J gave up 1 base, with 7 bases separating them. Germline CDR1 and CDR2: SGHRS and YFSETQ. The CDR3 bases are TGCGCCAGCAGCTTGGACAGGCCGAACACTGAAGCTTTCTTT. Amino acids: CASSLDRPNTEAFF.

The table lists this clone with a few counts. CDR3 nucleotide sequence: TGTGCCAGTACGGCGGCGCCTGGAAATGAAAAACTGTTTTTT. Residues: CASTAAPGNEKLFF. V is TRBV19 and J is TRBJ1-4, with D hard to call. CDR3 size: 14 residues. Looked up from germline, CDR1 is LNHDA and CDR2 is SQIVND (reference sequence). V shed 7 bases and J shed 5 bases, with 14 bases lying between them.

This clone was found a few times. This CDR3 is also generated by other DNA sequences in the sample. The V and J genes are TRBV11-2 and TRBJ2-7, with D possibly TRBD2 on 5 matching bases. Per germline, CDR1 SGHAT and CDR2 FQNNGV. There are 13 residues in the CDR3. V was shortened by 0 bases and J by 3 bases, with 6 bases between the two germline ends. This CDR3 reads CASSLDRDYEQYF. The CDR3 DNA reads as TGTGCCAGCAGCTTAGATCGGGACTACGAGCAGTACTTC.